Below, one T cell receptor beta chain is given with its context. The data were obtained in a study of shared clonotypes between healthy human individuals. CDR3 length equals 14 residues. The germline CDR1 and CDR2 sequences are MNHEY and SVGAGI. The trim removed 5 bases at V and 9 bases at J, leaving 8 bases unmatched. TCRdb keeps only in-frame clones here, not all; method: immunoSEQ multiplex PCR. The table lists about 2.5 million clones, around 93% of them singletons. The chain uses TRBV6-5 and TRBJ1-5; 9 bases align to TRBD1. The receptor was derived from a man aged 18 to 29 in good health. Some clones in this sample may be carry-over from other donors' samples. The sequenced material came from naive CD4+ T cells from PBMCs. The subset here: CD45RA+ positively selected. The CDR3 nucleotides are TGTGCCAGCAGTCCCGGACAGGGGAGAAGGCCCCAGCATTTT. Its protein is CASSPGQGRRPQHF.